The 21 T cell receptor beta chains below come from one sample, sequenced in a study of control samples from healthy donors and cancer patients. TCRdb's table, derived via immunoSEQ multiplex PCR, lists solely in-frame clones and lacks some. The table has a few hundred thousand clones, more than 80% seen once; the top ten hold 5% to 8%. Specimen: PBMCs. Source of these receptors: a man between 35 and 55 years old with head and neck cancer.

This chain links TRBV5-1 with TRBJ2-2; D gene unclear. The germline V and J ends were trimmed by 4 bases and 1 base, with 14 bases remaining between them. Per the germline V gene, CDR1 is SGHRS and CDR2 is YFSETQ. The CDR3 totals 16 residues. CDR3 DNA sequence: TGCGCCAGCAGCACCACTTTTACAGAGAACACCGGGGAGCTGTTTTTT. Protein: CASSTTFTENTGELFF.

The CDR3 protein is CASSLETALNTEAFF. CDR3 bases: TGCGCCAGCAGCTTGGAAACAGCTTTGAACACTGAAGCTTTCTTT. The chain carries TRBV5-1 and TRBJ1-1; D is ambiguous. The germline gives CDR1 SGHRS, CDR2 YFSETQ. The CDR3 runs 15 residues. Trimming stripped 0 bases from V and 0 bases from J, with 9 bases between.

V is TRBV24-1 and J is TRBJ1-1, with TRBD1 matching over 7 bases. Germline CDR1 and CDR2: KGHDR and SFDVKD. V dropped 7 bases and J dropped 7; count of bases not matched to a gene: 5. This CDR3 region has 12 residues. The CDR3 DNA sequence: TGTGCCACCAGCCAGACAGGGTATGAAGCTTTCTTT. Its translation is CATSQTGYEAFF.

This sequence joins TRBV30 and TRBJ2-1; no reliable D call. Germline assignment: CDR1 GTSNPN and CDR2 SVGIG (reference sequence). The CDR3 extends over 11 amino acids. Between the trimmed V and J ends, which lost 4 bases and 6 bases, there was a span of 7 bases. The chain's CDR3 is CAWNTVNEQFF. The DNA of the CDR3 is TGTGCCTGGAATACCGTCAATGAGCAGTTCTTC.

J is TRBJ1-4 and V is TRBV30; D is uncertain. The V gene's germline CDR1 is GTSNPN and CDR2 SVGIG (reference sequence). V lost 5 bases and J lost 8, with 15 bases in between. CDR3 length equals 13 residues. CDR3 sequence: CAWQPAGNEKLFF. CDR3 DNA sequence: TGTGCCTGGCAACCGGCGGGTAACGAAAAACTGTTTTTT.

The chain combines TRBV1 with TRBJ2-1; the table's D call, TRBD2, was not checked against the DNA. TRBV1 is flagged as a pseudogene. This CDR3 has 18 residues. CDR3 bases: TGCACCAGCAGCCAACCCACTAGCGGGAGGGCCCCAGACAATGAGCAGTTCTTC. Translating gives CTSSQPTSGRAPDNEQFF.

Details on this clone: Different DNA sequences within this sample yield the same CDR3. The genes are TRBV5-1 and TRBJ1-5; no clear D gene. Trimming took off 1 base at V and 5 bases at J, with 7 bases between the two ends. Looked up from germline, CDR1 is SGHRS and CDR2 is YFSETQ. The CDR3 is made up of 13 amino acids. CDR3 residues: CASSLREDQPQHF. The CDR3 coding sequence is TGCGCCAGCAGCTTGCGCGAGGATCAGCCCCAGCATTTT.

The chain links TRBV29-1 to TRBJ2-3; a possible D gene is TRBD1 (6 bases). The V end lost 6 bases, the J end lost 5 bases, and 15 bases lay between the germline ends. Germline V gene lookup returns CDR1 SQVTM and CDR2 ANQGSEA. The CDR3 runs to 13 residues. The CDR3 DNA reads as TGCAGCGTAGGGCCCCAGGGGAGAGATACGCAGTATTTT. It encodes CSVGPQGRDTQYF.

This clone turned up a few times. This chain links TRBV18 with TRBJ1-1; TRBD1 is a possible D gene (6 bases). Trimming stripped 6 bases from V and 5 bases from J, with 13 bases between. The CDR3 runs 13 residues. Per germline, CDR1 KGHSH and CDR2 LQKENI. Here the CDR3 reads CASSTRGRTEAFF. The CDR3 DNA follows: TGTGCCAGCTCGACCAGGGGTAGAACTGAAGCTTTCTTT.

The rearrangement joins TRBV3-1 (or the pseudogene TRBV3-2) to TRBJ1-4, with unresolved D. Germline values: CDR1 LGHDT, CDR2 YNNKEL (reference sequence). The CDR3 covers 14 residues. Trimming cost V 5 bases and J 8 bases, with 15 bases left between them. CDR3 loop: CASSETWDTEKLFF. DNA for the CDR3: TGTGCCAGCAGCGAAACCTGGGATACCGAAAAACTGTTTTTT.

The chain joins TRBV7-9 to TRBJ1-2; D is unresolved. Trimming cost V 4 bases and J 4 bases, with 19 bases left between them. Germline CDR1 and CDR2: SEHNR and FQNEAQ (reference sequence). The CDR3 length is 16 residues. The CDR3 protein is CASSWVMSSAVYGYTF. CDR3 nucleotides: TGTGCCAGCAGCTGGGTTATGTCGTCCGCAGTCTATGGCTACACCTTC. Combining the CDR3 with reference TRBV7-9 and TRBJ1-2 gives the whole variable domain DTGVSQNPRHKITKRGQNVTFRCDPISEHNRLYWYRQTLGQGPEFLTYFQNEAQLEKSRLLSDRFSAERPKGSFSTLEIQRTEQGDSAMYLCASSWVMSSAVYGYTFGSGTRLTVV.

The chain couples TRBV7-9 to TRBJ1-3; D call uncertain. Germline CDR1 reads SEHNR; CDR2 reads FQNEAQ (reference sequence). The CDR3 has 13 amino acids. Trimming shortened V by 2 bases and J by 3 bases, and 5 bases separated the two germline ends. Here the CDR3 DNA reads TGTGCCAGCAGCTTATTGGTTGGAAACACCATATATTTT. Protein: CASSLLVGNTIYF.

CDR3 nucleotide sequence: TGTGCCTGGAGAGTGGCGGCGAACACTGAAGCTTTCTTT. Amino acids: CAWRVAANTEAFF. The rearrangement joins TRBV30 to TRBJ1-1, with unresolved D. Trimming stripped 3 bases from V and 1 base from J, with 9 bases between. The CDR3 sequence is 13 residues long. From germline, CDR1 is GTSNPN and CDR2 SVGIG (reference sequence).

The genes are TRBV18 and TRBJ2-7, with TRBD2 as a possible D gene (5 bases). The CDR3 covers 15 residues. V was trimmed by 3 bases and J by 2 bases, leaving 14 bases between them. Germline CDR1 reads KGHSH; CDR2 reads LQKENI. The CDR3 is CASSPPSLEAYEQYF. CDR3 sequence (DNA): TGTGCCAGCTCACCTCCCTCACTAGAGGCCTACGAGCAGTACTTC.

The V gene is TRBV7-9, the J gene TRBJ1-5; TRBD1 might be the D (6 bases). Per germline, CDR1 SEHNR and CDR2 FQNEAQ (reference sequence). This CDR3 spans 15 amino acids. V was cut by 6 bases and J by 2 bases, with 14 bases left in between. The CDR3 here is CASRPQGPGNQPQHF. The CDR3 DNA follows: TGTGCCAGCAGACCACAGGGACCTGGCAATCAGCCCCAGCATTTT.

CDR3: CASSVGEGAVLYGYTF. CDR3 nucleotides: TGTGCCAGCAGCGTAGGCGAGGGGGCGGTGCTCTATGGCTACACCTTC. The chain carries TRBV9 and TRBJ1-2; TRBD1 matches at 7 bases. Looked up from germline, CDR1 is SGDLS and CDR2 is YYNGEE. The CDR3 runs to 16 residues. The V and J ends lost 0 bases and 4 bases, in that order; junction bases with no gene match: 9.

This rearrangement joins TRBV11-1 to TRBJ2-5, with TRBD1 as a possible D gene (5 bases). V dropped 6 bases and J dropped 5 bases, with 19 bases sitting between them. CDR1 SGHAT and CDR2 FQDESV come from the germline V gene (reference sequence). The CDR3 length is 15 residues. CDR3 DNA: TGTGCCAGCAGTTCTCGAGTTCAGGGTCTGGAGACCCAGTACTTC. Protein: CASSSRVQGLETQYF.

This sequence joins TRBV7-8 and TRBJ1-5; possible D gene TRBD1, 5 bases. V was clipped by 8 bases and J by 3 bases, with 17 bases between them. Per the germline V gene, CDR1 is SGHVS and CDR2 is FQNEAQ. The CDR3 has 15 amino acids. CDR3 coding DNA: TGTGCCAGCGGACAAGTGGGAGCACCCAATCAGCCCCAGCATTTT. Translated, it gives CASGQVGAPNQPQHF.

Regarding this clone: The same CDR3 is also encoded by other DNA sequences in this sample. This chain uses TRBV18 with TRBJ2-5; 8 bases line up with TRBD1. The CDR3 totals 14 residues. V shed 2 bases, J shed 4 bases, and the junction held 3 bases outside the gene matches. The germline V gene has CDR1 KGHSH and CDR2 LQKENI. CDR3 DNA sequence: TGTGCCAGCTCACCAGGACAGGGAGGAGAGACCCAGTACTTC. Protein sequence: CASSPGQGGETQYF.

This clone was counted only a few times. The chain employs TRBV5-1 and TRBJ2-7; 9 nucleotides match TRBD1. The CDR3 totals 15 residues. Per the germline V gene, CDR1 is SGHRS and CDR2 is YFSETQ. The V segment lost 0 bases and the J segment 3 bases; nucleotides outside the gene matches: 4. The CDR3 nucleotides read TGCGCCAGCAGCTTGGGGGGACAGGGCAGCTACGAGCAGTACTTC. Residues: CASSLGGQGSYEQYF.

This clone was found once. This chain uses TRBV29-1 with TRBJ2-3; D possibly corresponds to TRBD2 (5 bases). This CDR3 has 13 amino acids. V gave up 4 bases and J gave up 4 bases, with 12 bases separating them. Germline V gene sequence: CDR1 SQVTM, CDR2 ANQGSEA. The CDR3 DNA is TGCAGCGTTGGTAATTACGGGGCAGATACGCAGTATTTT. Protein sequence: CSVGNYGADTQYF.